This T cell receptor beta chain was obtained from a study of vaccination and CD4 T cells after COVID-19. Study at large: Post-COVID specimens were obtained a median about 100 days after diagnosis (range 35 to 161). Each of the control cultures got a CEFX pool, an HIV-1 Nef pool, or no peptide. Stimuli were overlapping spike peptide pools of SARS-CoV-2 and three common cold coronaviruses (HCoV-NL63, HCoV-OC43, HCoV-229E).

CDR3 size: 13 residues. V shed 3 bases and J shed 7 bases, with 10 bases lying between them. Germline CDR1 DFQATT, CDR2 SNEGSKA (reference sequence). Researchers used the Oncomine TCR Beta short-read assay to sequence DNA from cultured CD4+ T cells. TCRdb called the PCR reads again in MiXCR, with one record for every CDR3 protein. The repertoire has approximately 20,000 distinct CDR3 sequences, about 51% of them found once; the top ten carry 8% to 10%. Described treatment: approximately 11-day PBMC culture with coronavirus spike peptide pools or control peptides (ViraFEST assay). Cultures of PBMCs, 1.5 million to 2 million per well, were set up with around 10 IU/ml IL-2 and around 9.9 ug/ml peptide pools. A few counts support this clonotype. Its target is unknown.

Sequencing input: CD4+ T cells from blood, cultured in vitro. This sequence was found in a human donor who had recovered from COVID-19. The chain links TRBV20-1 to TRBJ1-6; possible D gene TRBD1, 5 bases. CDR3 nucleotide sequence: TGCAGTGCTAGCGGGGGGAACAATTCACCCCTCCACTTT. Translated: CSASGGNNSPLHF.